Sequencing of this T cell receptor beta chain was carried out in a study of shared clonotypes between healthy human individuals. Looking at the study overall: Contributing individuals were two females and three males aged 18 to 49.

The naive CD8 population came from CD45RO-negative cells selected for CCR7, without terminally differentiated effector memory CD45RA+ cells. Donors had no recently reported acute infections or vaccinations and were HIV-negative. Deep-level settings were used for running the assay. TCRdb's table, derived via immunoSEQ multiplex PCR, lists solely in-frame clones and lacks some. The sample lists just over 2,000,000 clones, less than 95% occurring once. Germline CDR1 is ENHRY and CDR2 is SYGVKD. With 3 bases removed from V and 5 bases from J, the gap between germline ends came to 13 bases. The CDR3 sequence is 14 residues long.

The sequence derives from a man aged 18 to 29 in good health. The chain employs TRBV10-3 and TRBJ2-5; no clear D gene. The sample was naive CD8+ T cells sorted from blood. CDR3 sequence: CAISDVDFRETQYF. In DNA form, the CDR3 reads TGTGCCATCAGTGATGTTGATTTCCGGGAGACCCAGTACTTC.